This T cell receptor (beta chain) was recorded in a study of molecular identifiers for immune sequencing clone quantification. Study summary: For replicates, RNA isolated from roughly 20,000 or 100,000 naive CD8 cells was divided into five portions, of which four were sequenced.

Preparation methods for the bulk TCR libraries were those previously described, with listed TCR primers. TCRdb passed the PCR reads through MiXCR, listing each CDR3 protein once. This sample has just under 650,000 distinct CDR3 sequences, with about 20% found just once. Sequencing libraries of naive CD8 cells derived from around 20,000 to 990,000 sorted cells with 10%, 30% or 50% RNA. As CD8+CD4-CCR7+CD45RA+ cells, naive CD8 T cells were sorted. In its sample, this clonotype was seen a few times. The sequence was obtained from a human donor in good health. Some libraries in this study had Jurkat cell RNA spiked in. Material for sequencing was naive CD8+ T cells from blood, with Jurkat cell RNA spiked in. Noted subset: FACS-sorted CD8+CD4-CCR7+CD45RA+ naive T cells.

The CDR3 sequence is CSVISQGTNYGYTF. The CDR3 nucleotides are TGCAGCGTTATAAGTCAGGGAACTAACTATGGCTACACCTTC. The rearrangement uses TRBV29-1 and TRBJ1-2, with D perhaps TRBD1 (5 bases). The CDR3 totals 14 residues. Germline values: CDR1 SQVTM, CDR2 ANQGSEA. V lost 5 bases and J 0 bases, leaving 13 bases between the germline ends.